Listed below are T cell receptor beta chains from one sample, sequenced in a study of vaccination and CD4 T cells after COVID-19. TCRdb re-called the PCR reads with MiXCR, one entry per CDR3 protein. The top ten hold under 6% of the sample, which has tens of thousands of distinct CDR3 sequences, roughly 45% seen once. The source material was CD4+ T cells from blood, sampled about 7 months after SARS-CoV-2 vaccination. The origin of the receptors is a human donor who had recovered from COVID-19. Both conserved end residues are part of each CDR3. The order of the fields is V gene, J gene, D gene, clone size, CDR3 protein, CDR3 DNA. D genes are given only for firm matches. The size field is filled for only some rows; it gives once, few, many or a size class.

TRBV7-9	TRBJ1-2	NA	NA	CASSLGGGNGYTF	TGTGCCAGCAGCTTAGGAGGGGGTAATGGCTACACCTTC
TRBV7-9	TRBJ1-6	NA	few	CASSLALPDSPLHF	TGTGCCAGCAGCTTAGCTCTCCCAGATTCACCCCTCCACTTT
TRBV20-1	TRBJ2-7	TRBD1	NA	CSAKTGDLSEQYF	TGCAGTGCTAAGACAGGGGATCTATCCGAGCAGTACTTC
TRBV5-1	TRBJ2-7	TRBD2	NA	CASSLNSGSAYEQYF	TGCGCCAGCAGCTTGAATAGCGGGAGTGCGTACGAGCAGTACTTC
TRBV20-1	TRBJ2-3	NA	few	CSASRRGPTDTQYF	TGCAGTGCTAGTAGGCGGGGTCCCACAGATACGCAGTATTTT
TRBV27	TRBJ2-5	TRBD2	few	CASSLGTSGSQTQYF	TGTGCCAGCAGTCTAGGGACTAGCGGGAGCCAGACCCAGTACTTC
TRBV2	TRBJ2-7	TRBD1	NA	CASKGTGAYEQYF	TGTGCCAGCAAAGGGACAGGGGCCTACGAGCAGTACTTC
TRBV6-5	TRBJ1-5	NA	NA	CASSYSGYQPQHF	TGTGCCAGCAGTTATTCAGGGTATCAGCCCCAGCATTTT
TRBV6-5	TRBJ1-6	NA	NA	CASSYSGGNSPLHF	TGTGCCAGCAGTTACTCTGGGGGAAATTCACCCCTCCACTTT
TRBV6-1	TRBJ1-5	NA	NA	CASSEEGMGRYSNQPQHF	TGTGCCAGCAGTGAAGAAGGGATGGGTCGGTATAGCAATCAGCCCCAGCATTTT
TRBV20-1	TRBJ2-1	NA	few	CSARAEYNEQFF	TGCAGTGCTAGAGCGGAGTACAATGAGCAGTTCTTC
TRBV6-2/TRBV6-3	TRBJ2-3	NA	few	CASSRLNEGDTQYF	TGTGCCAGCAGTCGATTGAACGAAGGGGATACGCAGTACTTT
TRBV29-1	TRBJ1-2	NA	NA	CSVDRVSYGYTF	TGCAGCGTTGACAGGGTTTCCTATGGCTACACCTTC
TRBV28	TRBJ2-3	NA	few	CASSSRFDWGGPTDTQYF	TGTGCCAGCAGCAGTCGTTTTGACTGGGGCGGACCTACGGATACGCAGTATTTT
TRBV15	TRBJ2-7	NA	few	CATSSENSGSYEQYF	TGTGCCACCAGCTCAGAAAACAGCGGCTCCTACGAGCAGTACTTC
TRBV11-2	TRBJ2-5	NA	NA	CASSLLRTKYQETQYF	TGTGCCAGCAGCTTGCTTAGGACTAAGTACCAAGAGACCCAGTACTTC
TRBV7-8	TRBJ2-7	NA	once	CASSLAPGALYEQYF	TGTGCCAGCAGCTTAGCACCAGGGGCGCTCTACGAGCAGTACTTC
TRBV20-1	TRBJ2-5	NA	NA	CSAPGQGRHAGGLRGETQYF	TGCAGTGCCCCTGGACAGGGGCGGCACGCGGGAGGGTTGAGGGGAGAGACCCAGTACTTC
TRBV5-1	TRBJ2-7	NA	NA	CASSLQGWSYEQYF	TGCGCCAGCAGCTTGCAGGGTTGGTCCTACGAGCAGTACTTC
TRBV20-1	TRBJ2-4	TRBD1	NA	CSARYPGQGNIQYF	TGCAGTGCTAGATATCCGGGACAGGGAAACATTCAGTACTTC
TRBV20-1	TRBJ1-5	TRBD1	NA	CSAAQGAVSNQPQHF	TGCAGTGCAGCGCAGGGGGCTGTTAGCAATCAGCCCCAGCATTTT
TRBV19	TRBJ1-5	TRBD1	medium-sized	CASKTRQGNYSNQPQHF	TGTGCCAGTAAGACGAGACAGGGGAACTATAGCAATCAGCCCCAGCATTTT
TRBV20-1	TRBJ2-7	TRBD2	NA	CSAGGDNSYEQYF	TGCAGTGCCGGGGGGGACAACTCCTACGAGCAGTACTTC
TRBV20-1	TRBJ2-5	TRBD2	NA	CSARGSGRVGQYF	TGCAGTGCTAGGGGTAGCGGGAGGGTGGGCCAGTACTTC
TRBV20-1	TRBJ2-7	NA	NA	CSASPRAGLSYEQYF	TGCAGTGCTAGCCCCAGGGCGGGCCTTTCCTACGAGCAGTACTTC
TRBV7-6	TRBJ1-5	NA	NA	CASSSTPDAQPQHF	TGTGCCAGCAGCTCGACACCGGATGCTCAGCCCCAGCATTTT
TRBV6-5	TRBJ2-3	NA	NA	CASSFSGTSTDTQYF	TGTGCCAGCAGTTTTAGCGGAACTAGCACAGATACGCAGTATTTT
TRBV27	TRBJ2-5	NA	NA	CASSLSIGGTDQETQYF	TGTGCCAGCAGTTTATCTATCGGGGGGACAGACCAAGAGACCCAGTACTTC